This T cell receptor beta chain was identified in a study of Graves' ophthalmopathy and Graves' hyperthyroidism. Notes on the study in general: Ophthalmopathy could be told apart from stable hyperthyroidism by a 13-signature model (approximately 90% sensitivity, around 79% specificity).

Scientists amplified the TCR beta CDR3 regions from RNA transcripts. HTBI primers were used in a first-round RT-PCR, which preceded a second-round multiplex PCR. In TCRdb, the multiplex PCR reads were re-called with MiXCR into one record per CDR3 protein. The profile shows a few hundred thousand distinct CDR3 sequences, 15% of them singletons. This clonotype appeared many times. The antigen remains undetermined. Germline assignment: CDR1 KGHDR and CDR2 SFDVKD. There are 13 residues in the CDR3. The V gene lost 1 base and the J gene lost 7 bases, with 10 bases spanning the gap. Other autoimmune diseases, uncontrolled infections, pregnancy or lactation led to the exclusion of patients.

Material: peripheral blood. This TCR came from a woman between 18 and 29 years old with stable Graves' hyperthyroidism. V is TRBV24-1 and J is TRBJ2-7, with D possibly being TRBD1 (6 bases). The CDR3 DNA sequence: TGTGCCACCAGTGATTTAACAGGGAGTGAGCAGTACTTC. Encoded protein: CATSDLTGSEQYF.